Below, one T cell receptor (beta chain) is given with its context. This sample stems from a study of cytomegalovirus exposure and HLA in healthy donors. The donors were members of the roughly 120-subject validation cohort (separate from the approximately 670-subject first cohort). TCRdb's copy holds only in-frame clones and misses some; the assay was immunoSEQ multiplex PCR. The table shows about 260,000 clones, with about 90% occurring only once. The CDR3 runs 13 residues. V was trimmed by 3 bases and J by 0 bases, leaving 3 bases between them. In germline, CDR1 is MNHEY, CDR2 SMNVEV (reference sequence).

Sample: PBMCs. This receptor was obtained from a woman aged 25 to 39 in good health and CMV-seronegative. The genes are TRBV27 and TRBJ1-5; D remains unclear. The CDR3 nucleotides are TGTGCCAGCAGTTTTACTAGCAATCAGCCCCAGCATTTT. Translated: CASSFTSNQPQHF.